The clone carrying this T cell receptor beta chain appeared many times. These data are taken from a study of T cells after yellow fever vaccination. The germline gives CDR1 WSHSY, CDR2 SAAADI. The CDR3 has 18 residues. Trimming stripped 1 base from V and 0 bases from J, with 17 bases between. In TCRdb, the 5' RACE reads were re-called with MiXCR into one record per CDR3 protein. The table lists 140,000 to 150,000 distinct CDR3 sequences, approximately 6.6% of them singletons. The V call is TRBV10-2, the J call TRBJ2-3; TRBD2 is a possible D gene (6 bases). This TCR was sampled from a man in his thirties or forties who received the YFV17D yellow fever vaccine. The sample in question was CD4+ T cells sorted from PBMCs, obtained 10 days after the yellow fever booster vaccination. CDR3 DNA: TGCGCCAGCAGTGAGTTCTGGACTACGGATGCTAGCACAGATACGCAGTATTTT. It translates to CASSEFWTTDASTDTQYF.